This entry lists 18 T cell receptor beta chains sequenced from one sample in a study of T cells in Graves' hyperthyroidism and ophthalmopathy. Amplification of TCR beta CDR3 regions was performed using RNA transcripts as template. In the first-round RT-PCR of the TCR CDR3, the HTBI primer set was used. TCRdb redid the calling of the multiplex PCR reads with MiXCR, one entry per CDR3 protein. The table includes some 560,000 distinct CDR3 sequences, around 15% detected once. The specimen was blood. These receptor sequences come from a woman aged 40-49 years with Graves' hyperthyroidism.

With respect to this clonotype: Possible read error: a much larger clone is one base away. V usage is TRBV11-2 and J usage is TRBJ2-7, with D possibly matching TRBD2 (5 bases). The ends were cut back, 5 bases at V and 5 bases at J, with 19 bases in the middle. The CDR3 is 15 amino acids. Looked up from germline, CDR1 is SGHAT and CDR2 is FQNNGV. In nucleotides, the CDR3 is TGTGCCAGCAGCCCAGTCGAGGGAGCGACGCACGAGCAGTACTTC. Translated, it gives CASSPVEGATHEQYF.

This clonotype was detected only a few times. The chain employs TRBV27 and TRBJ2-3; D is unclear. This CDR3 region has 15 residues. The V end was cut by 4 bases, the J end by 2 bases, with 13 bases between. CDR1 MNHEY and CDR2 SMNVEV come from the germline V gene (reference sequence). The CDR3 loop reads CASSWEPASTDTQYF. DNA of the CDR3: TGTGCCAGCAGTTGGGAACCGGCTTCCACAGATACGCAGTATTTT.

The sample holds many counts of this clonotype. The J gene is TRBJ2-7, the V gene TRBV12-3 or TRBV12-4; 9 bases fit TRBD1. With V trimmed by 6 bases and J by 4 bases, 7 bases remained unmatched. This CDR3 is built from 14 residues. DNA for the CDR3: TGTGCCAGCAGCCGGGACAGGGAATTTTACGAGCAGTACTTC. As protein: CASSRDREFYEQYF.

The chain is built from TRBV19 and TRBJ1-5; no clear D gene. Germline V gene sequence: CDR1 LNHDA, CDR2 SQIVND (reference sequence). The CDR3 has 16 amino acids. V dropped 0 bases and J dropped 5 bases, with 14 bases sitting between them. The DNA of the CDR3 is TGTGCCAGTAGTATAGAAATCAGCGGGATGGATCAGCCCCAGCATTTT. Translated, it gives CASSIEISGMDQPQHF.

As concerns this clonotype: One base away lies a much larger clone, so this may be a sequencing read error. This likely comes from a read error, as the CDR3 has no conserved phenylalanine or tryptophan at its end. The chain joins TRBV5-6 to TRBJ1-1; TRBD1 matches 8 bases. CDR1 is SGHDT, CDR2 YYEEEE, per germline. The CDR3 spans 13 residues. V was clipped by 4 bases and J by 7 bases; unmatched bases: 6. The CDR3 here is CASSLTGEREAFL. The CDR3 nucleotides are TGTGCCAGCAGCCTGACAGGGGAGCGTGAAGCTTTCCTT.

The chain recombines TRBV15 with TRBJ2-3, with D unclear. Germline V gene sequence: CDR1 LNHNV, CDR2 YYDKDF (reference sequence). This CDR3 is 12 amino acids long. The germline V and J ends were trimmed by 4 bases and 3 bases, with 5 bases remaining between them. CDR3 sequence (DNA): TGTGCCACCAGCACGTGGACAGATACGCAGTATTTT. It encodes CATSTWTDTQYF.

The rearrangement uses TRBV5-4 and TRBJ2-3, with D perhaps TRBD1 (6 bases). Trimming took off 0 bases at V and 3 bases at J, with 17 bases between the two ends. The germline V gene encodes CDR1 SGHNT and CDR2 YYREEE (reference sequence). The CDR3 consists of 17 residues. The CDR3 loop is CASSLALVGGETDTQYF. CDR3 coding DNA: TGTGCCAGCAGCTTGGCCTTGGTAGGGGGAGAAACAGATACGCAGTATTTT.

This clonotype has a count of ten or more. This rearrangement joins TRBV11-2 to TRBJ2-7; the D is unclear. This CDR3 contains 13 residues. CDR1 is SGHAT and CDR2 is FQNNGV in the germline V gene. V gave up 1 base and J gave up 3 bases, with 7 bases separating them. CDR3: CASSLGRYYEQYF. The CDR3 coding sequence is TGTGCCAGCAGCTTAGGGAGATACTACGAGCAGTACTTC. Looking up the rest from reference TRBV11-2 and TRBJ2-7 gives the full variable domain: EAGVAQSPRYKIIEKRQSVAFWCNPISGHATLYWYQQILGQGPKLLIQFQNNGVVDDSQLPKDRFSAERLKGVDSTLKIQPAKLEDSAVYLCASSLGRYYEQYFGPGTRLTVT.

This chain uses TRBV15 with TRBJ1-6; 8 nucleotides agree with TRBD1. The CDR3 covers 16 residues. Germline assignment: CDR1 LNHNV and CDR2 YYDKDF (reference sequence). V was pared by 3 bases and J by 7 bases, with 8 bases of the junction left unmatched. The CDR3 DNA sequence: TGTGCCACCAGCAGGACAGGGGCGGTGGGGAATTCACCCCTCCACTTT. Its translation is CATSRTGAVGNSPLHF.

This clonotype was detected ten times or more. For the CDR3, the DNA is TGTGCCTGGGCCGGAGGGGTGGACACTGAAGCTTTCTTT. Translating it yields CAWAGGVDTEAFF. The chain combines TRBV30 with TRBJ1-1; possible D gene TRBD1, 5 bases. V lost 5 bases and J 3 bases, leaving 13 bases between the germline ends. Germline V gene lookup returns CDR1 GTSNPN and CDR2 SVGIG (reference sequence). The CDR3 covers 13 residues.

There are many counts of this clonotype. The chain uses TRBV12-3 or TRBV12-4 and TRBJ2-7; D is possibly TRBD1 or TRBD2 (7 bases each). V lost 3 bases and J 1 base, leaving 25 bases between the germline ends. The CDR3 loop spans 19 amino acids. The CDR3 loop reads CASSFRQGRALAFSYEQYF. The CDR3 nucleotides are TGTGCCAGCAGTTTTAGACAGGGAAGAGCACTAGCGTTTTCCTACGAGCAGTACTTC.

This clonotype has a count of ten or more. This chain uses TRBV12-3 or TRBV12-4 with TRBJ1-5; D is ambiguous. The CDR3 runs to 14 residues. Between the trimmed V and J ends, which lost 2 bases and 3 bases, there was a span of 8 bases. In DNA form, the CDR3 reads TGTGCCAGCAGTTTAATGGGGTTCAATCAGCCCCAGCATTTT. Amino acids: CASSLMGFNQPQHF.

This clonotype was seen ten or more times. J is TRBJ2-1 and V is TRBV7-2, with D perhaps matching TRBD1 (6 bases). The germline gives CDR1 SGHTA, CDR2 FQGNSA. The CDR3 has 15 residues. Trimming cost V 4 bases and J 7 bases, with 17 bases left between them. CDR3 protein: CASSSRGTLVNEQFF. The DNA for the CDR3 is TGTGCCAGCAGCTCTAGGGGGACCCTAGTGAATGAGCAGTTCTTC.

Notes on this clonotype: At one boundary the junction diverges from the germline segment, which might be a read error. The chain recombines TRBV2 with TRBJ1-5; 7 bases align to TRBD1. The CDR3 is 15 residues long. Germline-derived CDR1 and CDR2 are SNHLY and FYNNEI. The CDR3 loop reads CACSRGTDGNQPQHF. The CDR3 DNA reads as TGTGCCTGCAGTCGCGGGACAGATGGCAATCAGCCCCAGCATTTT.

The V and J genes are TRBV9 and TRBJ1-4; possible D gene TRBD1, 5 bases. V was shortened by 1 base and J by 6 bases, with 10 bases between the two germline ends. CDR3 length: 14 amino acids. Germline loops: CDR1 SGDLS, CDR2 YYNGEE. For the CDR3, the DNA is TGTGCCAGCAGCGTAACAGGTGCCCATGAAAAACTGTTTTTT. Translated: CASSVTGAHEKLFF.

This clonotype has at least ten counts. The chain employs TRBV5-6 and TRBJ2-3; 8 nucleotides align to TRBD1. Trimming at V came to 4 bases and at J to 2 bases, leaving 6 bases not matched to a gene. From germline, CDR1 is SGHDT and CDR2 YYEEEE. The CDR3 is made up of 15 amino acids. DNA of the CDR3: TGTGCCAGCAGCCCAGACAGGGGCAACACAGATACGCAGTATTTT. Protein: CASSPDRGNTDTQYF.

This clonotype has more than one count but fewer than ten. J is TRBJ2-1 and V is TRBV10-3; 8 bases map to TRBD2. The CDR3 runs to 14 residues. The germline V gene has CDR1 ENHRY and CDR2 SYGVKD. V trimming: 6 bases; J trimming: 5 bases; junction bases outside the gene matches: 6. Here the CDR3 reads CAISLAGTDNEQFF. Written as DNA, the CDR3 is TGTGCCATCAGCCTAGCGGGTACAGACAATGAGCAGTTCTTC.

This clonotype showed up many times. The V and J genes are TRBV2 and TRBJ1-1; D gene uncertain. This CDR3 spans 14 amino acids. The V gene lost 2 bases and the J gene lost 3 bases, with 10 bases spanning the gap. Germline V lookup: CDR1 SNHLY, CDR2 FYNNEI. CDR3 in amino acids: CASSESFVDTEAFF. CDR3 nucleotide sequence: TGTGCCAGCAGTGAATCGTTCGTGGACACTGAAGCTTTCTTT.